This T cell receptor (beta chain) emerged from a study of PD-1 blockade in classical Hodgkin lymphoma. Findings and limits, study-wide: Individuals initiating nivolumab under 1 year after ASCT were excluded.

Trimming shortened V by 3 bases and J by 5 bases, and 5 bases separated the two germline ends. The CDR3 spans 11 residues. Germline CDR1 and CDR2: SGDLS and YYNGEE. Time point here: cycle 4 day 1 (C4D1), after about 6 weeks of nivolumab. All trial patients relapsed after autologous stem cell transplantation. From thawed PBMCs, CD4+ T cells were purified using magnetic negative selection. Repertoires were generated with immunoSEQ multiplex PCR, while TCRdb's copy carries only in-frame clones and drops some. The sample shows tens of thousands of clones, over 80% of them seen only once. For this clone: What it recognizes is unknown.

The source of this sequence is a human donor with classical Hodgkin lymphoma. The chain joins TRBV9 to TRBJ2-5; a possible D gene is TRBD1 (5 bases). Sequencing used CD4+ T cells from blood, obtained before the fourth cycle of nivolumab. The CDR3 loop is CASSEGETQYF. Here the CDR3 DNA reads TGTGCCAGCAGCGAGGGGGAGACCCAGTACTTC.